This T cell receptor beta chain came from a study of blood T cell repertoires in COVID-19. Study-level information: Sites in the United States, Italy and Spain provided acute and convalescent COVID-19 samples. PBMCs, B-cell-depleted T cells, or T cells were the source of the cDNA or gDNA that made up the material.

As regards this clone: This same CDR3 is encoded by further DNA sequences in the sample.

Method: immunoSEQ multiplex PCR; TCRdb's copy keeps in-frame clones and lacks some. The data contain 200,000 to 300,000 clones, roughly 80% of them seen just once; the ten biggest clones take up approximately 4.5%. CDR1 is SGHRS and CDR2 is YFSETQ in the germline V gene. V was clipped by 4 bases and J by 3 bases; unmatched bases: 6. The CDR3 totals 14 residues. V gene TRBV5-1 combines with J gene TRBJ2-7, with 8 nucleotides matching TRBD1. The sample consisted of peripheral blood. The sequence was obtained from a woman in her 70s with acute or convalescent COVID-19. The CDR3, as DNA: TGCGCCAGCAGCCCGGGGACAGGTAGCTACGAGCAGTACTTC. It yields the protein CASSPGTGSYEQYF. Full variable domain (missing parts from reference TRBV5-1 and TRBJ2-7): KAGVTQTPRYLIKTRGQQVTLSCSPISGHRSVSWYQQTPGQGLQFLFEYFSETQRNKGNFPGRFSGRQFSNSRSEMNVSTLELGDSALYLCASSPGTGSYEQYFGPGTRLTVT.